This TCR beta chain was documented in a study of response to subunit inactivated influenza vaccine. The V gene end was trimmed by 2 bases and the J gene end by 3 bases; junction bases not matched to a gene: 6. CDR3 length: 14 amino acids. Germline V gene lookup returns CDR1 GTSNPN and CDR2 SVGIG (reference sequence). Using its own MiXCR run on the RT-PCR reads, TCRdb lists one record per CDR3 protein. The data show just under 550,000 distinct CDR3 sequences, approximately 24% seen once. These same data were also listed under a study on T cells expressing NK-cell markers. This second report adds: As the method of synthesis, 5'RACE template switching with UMIs yielded TCR beta cDNA.

The genes are TRBV30 and TRBJ2-5; TRBD1 aligns across 7 bases. This clonotype originated in a middle-aged man who received an inactivated influenza vaccine. The source was CD4+ T cells sorted from PBMCs, collected about 12 days after vaccination. The CDR3 sequence: CAWSQTTGKETQYF. The CDR3 nucleotides are TGTGCCTGGAGTCAGACGACAGGGAAAGAGACCCAGTACTTC.